This passage covers 13 T cell receptor beta chains from one sample sequenced in a study of shared clonotypes between healthy human individuals. The data were produced by immunoSEQ multiplex PCR, yet TCRdb's version contains in-frame clones alone and is incomplete. The profile covers about 660,000 clones, with around two thirds appearing a single time and about 1.7% taken by the ten largest. The sequencing input was memory CD4+ T cells sorted from blood. The subset denotes: CD45RA-negative fraction. Receptor source: a woman in her 30s in good health.

The chain carries TRBV27 and TRBJ2-1; either TRBD1 or TRBD2 may supply D (5 bases each). The CDR3 runs to 15 residues. Germline V CDR1 and CDR2: MNHEY, SMNVEV (reference sequence). Trimming took off 8 bases at V and 1 base at J, with 15 bases between the two ends. For the CDR3, the DNA is TGTGCCAGCGGATATTACAGGAGGTCCTACAATGAGCAGTTCTTC. This translates into CASGYYRRSYNEQFF.

J is TRBJ2-5 and V is TRBV19; D may be TRBD2 (5 bases). Trimming removed 4 bases at V and 2 bases at J, with 8 bases between. Germline assignment: CDR1 LNHDA and CDR2 SQIVND (reference sequence). CDR3 length: 13 residues. The CDR3 sequence: CASSTGLQETQYF. The CDR3 region has the DNA TGTGCCAGTAGTACAGGACTTCAAGAGACCCAGTACTTC.

V and J are TRBV2 and TRBJ2-3; 7 positions match TRBD2. The CDR3 contains 14 residues. Losses at the gene ends were 11 bases for V and 2 bases for J; bases not matched to a gene: 10. Germline lookup yields CDR1 SNHLY and CDR2 FYNNEI. The CDR3 DNA follows: TGTGCCGTTCCGATAGCGGGCAACACAGATACGCAGTATTTT. Protein sequence: CAVPIAGNTDTQYF.

On this clone itself: This may stem from a read error, because a much larger clone lies one nucleotide away. This chain links TRBV4-2 with TRBJ2-3; the D is unclear. Trimming removed 4 bases from V and 2 bases from J, with 1 base in between. This CDR3 is built from 11 residues. Germline CDR1 reads LGHNA; CDR2 reads YNFKEQ. Here the CDR3 reads CASSLTDTQYF. The CDR3 coding sequence is TGTGCCAGCAGCCTCACAGATACGCAGTATTTT.

The gene calls are TRBV27 and TRBJ2-1; 8 nucleotides line up with TRBD2. This CDR3 spans 15 amino acids. Germline V gene sequence: CDR1 MNHEY, CDR2 SMNVEV (reference sequence). V dropped 4 bases and J dropped 5; count of bases not matched to a gene: 7. CDR3 sequence reads: CASSSGLAANNEQFF. The DNA of the CDR3 is TGTGCCAGCAGTTCTGGACTAGCCGCAAACAATGAGCAGTTCTTC.

The J gene is TRBJ1-1, the V gene TRBV28; the D is unclear. Germline V gene sequence: CDR1 MDHEN, CDR2 SYDVKM. V lost 2 bases and J lost 2, with 6 bases in between. This CDR3 has 13 amino acids. The CDR3 sequence is CASSLLINTEAFF. In DNA, the CDR3 is TGTGCCAGCAGTTTACTTATAAACACTGAAGCTTTCTTT.

On this clone: A read error is possible here, since a much larger clone lies one base away. The chain uses TRBV5-4 and TRBJ2-5; maybe TRBD1 (5 bases). This CDR3 region has 13 residues. V was clipped by 4 bases and J by 1 base, with 8 bases between them. Germline CDR1 is SGHNT and CDR2 is YYREEE (reference sequence). CDR3 in amino acids: CASSQDSQETQYF. The CDR3 nucleotides read TGTGCCAGCAGCCAAGACAGCCAAGAGACCCAGTACTTC.

The chain employs TRBV19 and TRBJ1-1; weak D call: TRBD1 (5 bases). This CDR3 has 13 residues. The germline V gene has CDR1 LNHDA and CDR2 SQIVND (reference sequence). V was pared by 8 bases and J by 1 base, with 11 bases between. Here the CDR3 reads CASGSRGNTEAFF. The CDR3 DNA reads as TGTGCCAGTGGAAGTAGGGGGAACACTGAAGCTTTCTTT.

V gene TRBV9 combines with J gene TRBJ2-1; 8 nucleotides match TRBD2. Germline CDR1 reads SGDLS; CDR2 reads YYNGEE. J gave up 4 bases and V 4 bases, and 10 bases lay outside the gene matches. This CDR3 region has 16 residues. CDR3 nucleotide sequence: TGTGCCAGCAGCCCCCCCGGACTAGCAATATACAATGAGCAGTTCTTC. Encoded protein: CASSPPGLAIYNEQFF.

The V gene is TRBV2, the J gene TRBJ2-7; 7 nucleotides agree with TRBD1. After removal of 2 bases from V and 3 bases from J, the junction contained 16 bases not matched to a gene. Germline V gives CDR1 SNHLY, CDR2 FYNNEI. CDR3 length equals 18 residues. The CDR3: CASSETMSWAGGIYEQYF. As DNA, the CDR3 is TGTGCCAGCAGTGAAACGATGTCTTGGGCAGGGGGAATCTACGAGCAGTACTTC.

V and J are TRBV19 and TRBJ2-7; 8 bases fit TRBD1. V lost 5 bases to trimming and J lost 2 bases; unmatched junction nucleotides: 8. The germline V gene encodes CDR1 LNHDA and CDR2 SQIVND (reference sequence). The CDR3 extends over 15 amino acids. Written as DNA, the CDR3 is TGTGCCAGTAGTGCCCCGGGACAGGCCCCCTACGAGCAGTACTTC. Translating gives CASSAPGQAPYEQYF.

The genes are TRBV6-6 and TRBJ1-2; D unresolved. This CDR3 contains 14 residues. V lost 0 bases and J 0 bases, leaving 5 bases between the germline ends. CDR1 is MNHNY, CDR2 SVGAGI, per germline (reference sequence). This CDR3 is CASSYSTTNYGYTF. For the CDR3, the DNA is TGTGCCAGCAGTTACTCGACCACTAACTATGGCTACACCTTC.

The chain links TRBV6-5 to TRBJ1-1; a weak D match, TRBD1 (6 bases). Trimming took off 6 bases at V and 4 bases at J, with 15 bases between the two ends. The CDR3 length is 14 residues. Germline CDR1 MNHEY, CDR2 SVGAGI. The CDR3 DNA reads TGTGCCAGCAGGCCACAGGGTGGATTCACTGAAGCTTTCTTT. Its protein is CASRPQGGFTEAFF.